The present T cell receptor (beta chain) was sequenced within a study of T cell responses to AZD1222 COVID-19 vaccine. Study-level findings and limits: Receipt of two AZD1222 doses was followed by a rise in Spike-specific TCR breadth and depth. Variant regions that are unmutated are reportedly the target of nearly half of spike-specific TCRs. Clonal diversity was possibly underestimated; the donors were predominantly white British and more often female. Sampled repertoires all dated from after the peak T cell response.

As regards this clone: Its antigen is undetermined.

CDR1 is SGHRS, CDR2 YFSETQ, per germline. V lost 4 bases and J lost 0, with 22 bases in between. CDR3 size: 18 residues. Data came from immunoSEQ multiplex PCR; TCRdb stores just in-frame clones and leaves some out. The table records more than 35,000 clones, nearly 85% of them present only once. The V and J genes are TRBV5-1 and TRBJ1-1, with D possibly TRBD1 on 5 matching bases. The source is an adult in good health. This specimen was peripheral blood, taken on day 0 of AZD1222 vaccination. The CDR3 loop is CASSVGVSTGRLNTEAFF. The DNA of the CDR3 is TGCGCCAGCAGCGTAGGAGTTTCCACGGGGCGTCTGAACACTGAAGCTTTCTTT.